What follows are 11 T cell receptor beta chains derived from one specimen sequenced in a study of blood T cell repertoires in COVID-19 (dated by TCRdb to between 2020 and 2021). The library was made by the immunoSEQ multiplex PCR assay. TCRdb provides this immuneACCESS table in a form limited to in-frame rearrangements. Some clones are lacking; in checked studies, under half of them reflect an unresolved V gene, and why the rest are absent is not known. The sample includes some 340,000 clones, with more than 90% observed a single time. The top ten hold about 4% of the sample. Sequenced input: PBMCs or T cells enriched from blood (not recorded which). Source of these receptors: a young woman who had been exposed to COVID-19.

The chain couples TRBV5-4 to TRBJ2-3; tentative D call: TRBD2 (6 bases). The CDR3 contains 14 residues. Looked up from germline, CDR1 is SGHNT and CDR2 is YYREEE (reference sequence). Deletions cut 4 bases from V and 6 bases from J, with 15 bases between. The CDR3 here is CASSPAGRWDTQYF. As DNA, the CDR3 is TGTGCCAGCAGCCCGGCAGGGAGGTGGGATACGCAGTATTTT.

The rearrangement uses TRBV7-2 and TRBJ2-7, with TRBD2 as a possible D gene (5 bases). V lost 1 base and J lost 3, with 7 bases in between. This CDR3 is built from 13 residues. CDR1 SGHTA and CDR2 FQGNSA come from the germline V gene. CDR3 in DNA: TGTGCCAGCAGCTTAGAGAGGGACTACGAGCAGTACTTC. Encoded protein: CASSLERDYEQYF.

This chain connects TRBV4-3 to TRBJ2-2, with a possible D match to TRBD2 (5 bases). V lost 4 bases and J 0 bases, leaving 12 bases between the germline ends. Germline values: CDR1 LGHNA, CDR2 YSLEER. The CDR3 is 16 residues long. CDR3 DNA sequence: TGCGCCAGCAGCCCCCGAAGGACTGCGAACACCGGGGAGCTGTTTTTT. Translating gives CASSPRRTANTGELFF.

The chain recombines TRBV3-1 (or the pseudogene TRBV3-2) with TRBJ1-1; possibly TRBD1 for D (6 bases). Germline V gene data show CDR1 as LGHDT and CDR2 as YNNKEL (reference sequence). CDR3 length equals 14 residues. V was trimmed by 6 bases and J by 3 bases, leaving 14 bases between them. CDR3 sequence: CASRNRVEDTEAFF. CDR3 DNA sequence: TGTGCCAGCAGGAACAGGGTAGAGGACACTGAAGCTTTCTTT.

This clone was found once. The J gene is TRBJ2-3, the V gene TRBV5-6, with TRBD2 identical over 10 bases. Germline V lookup: CDR1 SGHDT, CDR2 YYEEEE. The CDR3 is made up of 15 amino acids. The J segment lost 7 bases and the V segment lost 4 bases, leaving 9 bases of the junction unmatched. CDR3 sequence reads: CASSLRGLALHTQYF. The CDR3 DNA sequence: TGTGCCAGCAGCCTACGGGGACTAGCGCTACATACGCAGTATTTT.

The rearrangement joins TRBV3-1 (or the pseudogene TRBV3-2) to TRBJ1-5; D ambiguous. V lost 3 bases and J 2 bases, leaving 8 bases between the germline ends. This CDR3 contains 14 residues. CDR1 is LGHDT and CDR2 is YNNKEL in the germline V gene (reference sequence). This CDR3 is CASSQYIGNQPQHF. The CDR3 DNA is TGTGCCAGCAGCCAGTATATAGGCAATCAGCCCCAGCATTTT.

Note on this clone: Within the sample, other DNA sequences also encode this same CDR3. The chain recombines TRBV19 with TRBJ2-7; a possible D gene is TRBD1 (7 bases). Per the germline V gene, CDR1 is LNHDA and CDR2 is SQIVND (reference sequence). Trimming shortened V by 6 bases and J by 4 bases, and 16 bases separated the two germline ends. The CDR3 loop spans 14 amino acids. The CDR3 sequence: CASSPGQGGYEQYF. The CDR3, as DNA: TGTGCCAGTAGCCCAGGGCAGGGGGGATACGAGCAGTACTTC.

The chain combines TRBV6-5 with TRBJ1-1, with D possibly TRBD1 on 5 matching bases. This CDR3 is built from 14 residues. The V and J ends lost 6 bases and 0 bases respectively, with 11 bases between them. The germline V gene encodes CDR1 MNHEY and CDR2 SVGAGI. CDR3 region: CASRLDSMNTEAFF. CDR3 nucleotides: TGTGCCAGCAGGTTAGACAGCATGAACACTGAAGCTTTCTTT.

This CDR3 reads CASSWTSGGGDTQYF. The CDR3, as DNA: TGTGCCAGCAGCTGGACTAGCGGGGGGGGAGATACGCAGTATTTT. The chain carries TRBV9 and TRBJ2-3, with 15 nucleotides matching TRBD2. The CDR3 consists of 15 residues. Looked up from germline, CDR1 is SGDLS and CDR2 is YYNGEE. V shed 4 bases, J shed 5 bases, and the junction held 2 bases outside the gene matches.

V is TRBV5-4 and J is TRBJ1-2, with 8 bases lining up with TRBD1. The junction had 7 bases not matched to a gene; V was cut back by 4 bases and J by 8 bases. CDR1 and CDR2 from the germline V gene are SGHNT and YYREEE (reference sequence). This CDR3 is built from 13 residues. This CDR3 reads CASSHGQGDGYTF. The DNA of the CDR3 is TGTGCCAGCAGCCACGGACAGGGCGACGGCTACACCTTC.

The chain is built from TRBV9 and TRBJ2-3, with 8 bases aligning to TRBD2. Losses at the gene ends were 0 bases for V and 2 bases for J; bases not matched to a gene: 5. The CDR3 covers 16 residues. The germline CDR1 and CDR2 sequences are SGDLS and YYNGEE. This CDR3 reads CASSVVLAGNTDTQYF. The CDR3 DNA follows: TGTGCCAGCAGCGTAGTTTTAGCGGGGAACACAGATACGCAGTATTTT.